What follows are 21 T cell receptor beta chains derived from one specimen sequenced in a study of CD8+ T cells in alopecia areata. Sequencing relied on a cDNA template that was reverse transcribed from extracted RNA. The repertoire was sequenced with immunoSEQ multiplex PCR; TCRdb's copy has only in-frame clones and lacks some. The table lists about 110,000 clones, 55% to 75% of them singletons. What was sequenced was CD8+ T cells sorted from blood. The receptor set was obtained from a human donor in good health.

This sequence joins TRBV28 and TRBJ2-3; the D gene is possibly TRBD2 (5 bases). CDR3 length equals 16 residues. V was trimmed by 1 base and J by 6 bases, leaving 17 bases between them. Per the germline V gene, CDR1 is MDHEN and CDR2 is SYDVKM. The CDR3 sequence is CASSLLWPGYSDTQYF. The CDR3 DNA reads TGTGCCAGCAGTTTATTGTGGCCGGGGTATTCGGATACGCAGTATTTT.

This clone was recorded only once. This chain links TRBV13 with TRBJ2-1; 15 bases agree with TRBD2. With 3 bases clipped from V and 5 bases from J, the junction kept 5 bases outside the gene matches. The CDR3 is 17 amino acids. CDR1 is PRHDT, CDR2 FYEKMQ, per germline (reference sequence). The chain's CDR3 is CASSLRTSGGVNNEQFF. CDR3 nucleotide sequence: TGTGCCAGCAGCTTGAGGACTAGCGGGGGGGTAAACAATGAGCAGTTCTTC. The full variable domain, its missing parts supplied by reference TRBV13 and TRBJ2-1, is AAGVIQSPRHLIKEKRETATLKCYPIPRHDTVYWYQQGPGQDPQFLISFYEKMQSDKGSIPDRFSAQQFSDYHSELNMSSLELGDSALYFCASSLRTSGGVNNEQFFGPGTRLTVL.

This clone occurred once. The gene calls are TRBV29-1 and TRBJ1-1; D not certain. The CDR3 extends over 12 amino acids. The V gene lost 1 base and the J gene lost 1 base, with 4 bases spanning the gap. Germline V CDR1 and CDR2: SQVTM, ANQGSEA. The CDR3 protein is CSVEGSNTEAFF. The CDR3 DNA follows: TGCAGCGTTGAAGGCTCGAACACTGAAGCTTTCTTT.

About this clone: This CDR3 is also generated by other DNA sequences in the sample. The genes are TRBV13 and TRBJ2-3, with D unclear. Per the germline V gene, CDR1 is PRHDT and CDR2 is FYEKMQ (reference sequence). CDR3 length equals 12 residues. Trimming stripped 5 bases from V and 4 bases from J, with 7 bases between. CDR3 loop: CASSLAADTQYF. The CDR3 DNA is TGTGCCAGCAGCCTCGCGGCAGATACGCAGTATTTT.

V is TRBV19 and J is TRBJ2-1; no reliable D call. The CDR3 extends over 12 amino acids. Germline values: CDR1 LNHDA, CDR2 SQIVND (reference sequence). Between the trimmed V and J ends, which lost 1 base and 10 bases, there was a span of 8 bases. This CDR3 reads CASSIVAREQFF. Here the CDR3 DNA reads TGTGCCAGTAGTATAGTGGCCCGGGAGCAGTTCTTC.

This sequence joins TRBV28 and TRBJ1-5; 10 nucleotides line up with TRBD1. The V segment lost 5 bases and the J segment 5 bases; nucleotides outside the gene matches: 9. The CDR3 is made up of 16 amino acids. In germline, CDR1 is MDHEN, CDR2 SYDVKM. CDR3 residues: CASSLDRGQSDQPQHF. Written as DNA, the CDR3 is TGTGCCAGCAGTCTAGACAGGGGGCAGAGTGATCAGCCCCAGCATTTT.

This clone was found a few times. The chain carries TRBV28 and TRBJ2-5; no firm D call. Between the trimmed V and J ends, which lost 5 bases and 4 bases, there was a span of 8 bases. The CDR3 extends over 12 amino acids. Germline V gene data show CDR1 as MDHEN and CDR2 as SYDVKM. CDR3 bases: TGTGCCAGCAGTCCGTGGGGAGAGACCCAGTACTTC. It translates to CASSPWGETQYF.

This clone was observed a handful of times. The chain recombines TRBV19 with TRBJ1-5, with unresolved D. V was cut by 5 bases and J by 7 bases, with 15 bases left in between. Looked up from germline, CDR1 is LNHDA and CDR2 is SQIVND (reference sequence). The CDR3 extends over 14 amino acids. CDR3: CASSLQEADQPQHF. Written as DNA, the CDR3 is TGTGCCAGTAGTCTCCAGGAGGCGGACCAGCCCCAGCATTTT.

The rearrangement links TRBV11-2 to TRBJ2-1; 9 bases map to TRBD1. Germline V gene lookup returns CDR1 SGHAT and CDR2 FQNNGV. The junction had 10 bases not matched to a gene; V was cut back by 5 bases and J by 8 bases. The CDR3 spans 15 residues. The CDR3 spells CASSPGTGKGDEQFF. The CDR3 nucleotides read TGTGCCAGCAGCCCCGGGACAGGGAAAGGGGATGAGCAGTTCTTC.

V is TRBV7-9 and J is TRBJ1-3; the D is unclear. There are 12 residues in the CDR3. The germline V and J ends were trimmed by 10 bases and 4 bases, with 11 bases remaining between them. Germline CDR1 reads SEHNR; CDR2 reads FQNEAQ (reference sequence). The CDR3 DNA sequence: TGTGCCACCGGAATGTCCGGAAACACCATATATTTT. This sequence encodes CATGMSGNTIYF.

The chain uses TRBV27 and TRBJ1-6; D may be TRBD1 (5 bases). Germline V lookup: CDR1 MNHEY, CDR2 SMNVEV (reference sequence). This CDR3 region has 15 residues. V gave up 7 bases and J gave up 9 bases, with 19 bases separating them. CDR3 nucleotide sequence: TGTGCCAGCACCAACCGGGGCAGTAAAGGTTCACCCCTCCACTTT. It translates to CASTNRGSKGSPLHF.

This clone was detected a few times. This chain links TRBV29-1 with TRBJ2-7; 10 bases align to TRBD1. Germline V gene lookup returns CDR1 SQVTM and CDR2 ANQGSEA. This CDR3 contains 12 residues. The J segment lost 4 bases and the V segment lost 4 bases, leaving 1 base of the junction unmatched. The CDR3 here is CSVGGQGYEQYF. The CDR3 DNA sequence: TGCAGCGTTGGGGGACAGGGGTACGAGCAGTACTTC.

The chain uses TRBV7-6 and TRBJ2-1; TRBD2 matches 8 bases. The CDR3 consists of 12 residues. Unmatched junction bases numbered 5, after V lost 9 bases and J lost 7 bases. Germline V gene sequence: CDR1 SGHVS, CDR2 FNYEAQ. The CDR3 is CASTGGPNEQFF. CDR3 nucleotides: TGTGCCAGTACGGGGGGGCCGAATGAGCAGTTCTTC.

The chain couples TRBV6-5 to TRBJ2-5, with D perhaps matching TRBD2 (5 bases). Germline CDR1 reads MNHEY; CDR2 reads SVGAGI. The CDR3 contains 14 residues. Between the trimmed V and J ends, which lost 8 bases and 2 bases, there was a span of 15 bases. CDR3 amino acids: CASGGVGWQETQYF. The CDR3 DNA sequence: TGTGCCAGCGGAGGCGTCGGCTGGCAAGAGACCCAGTACTTC.

This clone was detected only a few times. The J gene is TRBJ2-6, the V gene TRBV28, with D unresolved. Germline V lookup: CDR1 MDHEN, CDR2 SYDVKM. This CDR3 spans 16 amino acids. The V gene lost 5 bases and the J gene lost 0 bases, with 11 bases spanning the gap. This CDR3 is CASSARPGSGANVLTF. CDR3 sequence (DNA): TGTGCCAGCAGTGCCCGACCGGGCTCTGGGGCCAACGTCCTGACTTTC.

This clone was found a few times. V usage is TRBV6-5 and J usage is TRBJ1-3, with TRBD1 as a possible D gene (5 bases). Trimming stripped 4 bases from V and 4 bases from J, with 14 bases between. Germline CDR1 MNHEY, CDR2 SVGAGI. The CDR3 is 15 residues long. The CDR3 DNA is TGTGCCAGCAGTTCATTCCAGGGAGCAGGAAACACCATATATTTT. Amino acids: CASSSFQGAGNTIYF.

This chain links TRBV27 with TRBJ2-2; 10 nucleotides match TRBD2. Germline V gives CDR1 MNHEY, CDR2 SMNVEV (reference sequence). The CDR3 length is 15 residues. After removal of 2 bases from V and 3 bases from J, the junction contained 0 bases not matched to a gene. CDR3 sequence: CASSLTSGDTGELFF. CDR3 nucleotides: TGTGCCAGCAGTTTAACTAGCGGGGACACCGGGGAGCTGTTTTTT.

The chain recombines TRBV6-1 with TRBJ2-1; 11 bases align to TRBD2. Germline values: CDR1 MNHNS, CDR2 SASEGT. V lost 3 bases, J lost 3 bases, and 1 base stayed unmatched. This CDR3 comprises 15 residues. The CDR3 region has the DNA TGTGCCAGCAGTGACCTAGCGGGGGGCTACAATGAGCAGTTCTTC. Translated, it gives CASSDLAGGYNEQFF.

This clone has more than one count but fewer than ten. The chain carries TRBV25-1 and TRBJ2-5; TRBD1 aligns across 11 bases. Per the germline V gene, CDR1 is MGHDK and CDR2 is SYGVNS. V was pared by 3 bases and J by 0 bases, with 6 bases of the junction left unmatched. There are 17 residues in the CDR3. This CDR3 reads CASSERRDRGYQETQYF. As DNA, the CDR3 is TGTGCCAGCAGTGAGCGAAGGGACAGGGGGTACCAAGAGACCCAGTACTTC.

This chain uses TRBV2 with TRBJ2-3; 7 bases fit TRBD2. The CDR3 totals 15 residues. V lost 6 bases and J lost 5; bases outside the gene matches: 11. In germline, CDR1 is SNHLY, CDR2 FYNNEI. CDR3 nucleotide sequence: TGTGCCAGCAGGGAATCGACTAGCCCTGTAGATACGCAGTATTTT. Translated: CASRESTSPVDTQYF.

This chain links TRBV7-2 with TRBJ2-5, with D possibly TRBD1 on 6 matching bases. The CDR3 is made up of 15 amino acids. V was trimmed by 10 bases and J by 1 base, leaving 19 bases between them. Germline V lookup: CDR1 SGHTA, CDR2 FQGNSA. This chain's CDR3 is CANWKGERLQETQYF. CDR3 nucleotide sequence: TGTGCCAACTGGAAGGGGGAACGACTCCAAGAGACCCAGTACTTC. Full variable domain (rest looked up from reference TRBV7-2 and TRBJ2-5): GAGVSQSPSNKVTEKGKDVELRCDPISGHTALYWYRQSLGQGLEFLIYFQGNSAPDKSGLPSDRFSAERTGGSVSTLTIQRTQQEDSAVYLCANWKGERLQETQYFGPGTRLLVL.